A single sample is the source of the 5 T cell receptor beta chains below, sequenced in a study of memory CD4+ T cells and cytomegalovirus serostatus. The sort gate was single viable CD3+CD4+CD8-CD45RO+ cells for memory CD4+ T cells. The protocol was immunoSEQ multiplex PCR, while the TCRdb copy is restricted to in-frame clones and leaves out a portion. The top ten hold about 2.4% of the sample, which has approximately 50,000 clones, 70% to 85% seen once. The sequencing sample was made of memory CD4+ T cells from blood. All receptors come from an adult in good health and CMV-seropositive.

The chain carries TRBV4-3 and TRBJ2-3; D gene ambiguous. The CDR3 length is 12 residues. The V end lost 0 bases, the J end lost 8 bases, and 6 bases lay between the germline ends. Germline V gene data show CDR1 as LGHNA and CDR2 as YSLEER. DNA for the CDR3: TGCGCCAGCAGCCAAGATAAGGGTACGCAGTATTTT. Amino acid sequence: CASSQDKGTQYF.

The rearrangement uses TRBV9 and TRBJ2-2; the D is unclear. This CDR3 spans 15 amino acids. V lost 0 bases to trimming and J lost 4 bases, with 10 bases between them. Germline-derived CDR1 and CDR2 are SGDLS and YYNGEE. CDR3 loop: CASSVGGKATGELFF. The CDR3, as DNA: TGTGCCAGCAGCGTAGGCGGCAAAGCCACCGGGGAGCTGTTTTTT.

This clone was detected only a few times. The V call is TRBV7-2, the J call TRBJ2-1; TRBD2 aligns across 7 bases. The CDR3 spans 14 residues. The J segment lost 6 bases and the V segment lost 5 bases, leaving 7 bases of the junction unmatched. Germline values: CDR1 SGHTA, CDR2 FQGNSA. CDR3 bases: TGTGCCAGCAGCCGGCTAGCGGAGCCCAATGAGCAGTTCTTC. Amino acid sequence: CASSRLAEPNEQFF.

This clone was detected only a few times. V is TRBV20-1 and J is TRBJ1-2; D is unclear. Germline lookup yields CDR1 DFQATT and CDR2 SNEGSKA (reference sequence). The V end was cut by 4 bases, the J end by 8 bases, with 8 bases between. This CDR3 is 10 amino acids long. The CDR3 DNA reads TGCAGTGCTAATAGTGAGGGCTACACCTTC. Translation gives CSANSEGYTF.

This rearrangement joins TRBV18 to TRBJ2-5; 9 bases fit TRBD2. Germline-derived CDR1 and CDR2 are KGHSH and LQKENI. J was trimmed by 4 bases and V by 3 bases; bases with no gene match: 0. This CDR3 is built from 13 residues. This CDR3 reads CASSPGLAETQYF. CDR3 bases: TGTGCCAGCTCACCGGGACTAGCAGAGACCCAGTACTTC.